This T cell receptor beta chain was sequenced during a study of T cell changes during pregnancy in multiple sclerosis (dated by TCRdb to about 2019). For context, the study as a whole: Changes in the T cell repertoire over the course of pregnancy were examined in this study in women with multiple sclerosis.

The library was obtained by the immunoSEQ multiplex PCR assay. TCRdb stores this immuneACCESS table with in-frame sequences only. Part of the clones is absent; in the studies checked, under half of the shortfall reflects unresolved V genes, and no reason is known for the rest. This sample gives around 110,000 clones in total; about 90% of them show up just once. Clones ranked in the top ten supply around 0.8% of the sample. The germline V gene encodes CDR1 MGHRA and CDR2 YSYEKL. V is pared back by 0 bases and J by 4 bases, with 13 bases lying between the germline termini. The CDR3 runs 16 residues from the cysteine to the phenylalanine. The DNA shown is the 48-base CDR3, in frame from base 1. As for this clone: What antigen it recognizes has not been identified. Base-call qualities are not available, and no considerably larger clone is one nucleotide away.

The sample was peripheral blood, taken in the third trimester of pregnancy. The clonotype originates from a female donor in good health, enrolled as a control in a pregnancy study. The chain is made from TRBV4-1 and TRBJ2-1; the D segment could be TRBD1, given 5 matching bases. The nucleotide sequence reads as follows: TGCGCCAGCAGCCAAGATCCAGGGAACCAATACAATGAGCAGTTCTTC. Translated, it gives CASSQDPGNQYNEQFF.